The present T cell receptor (beta chain) was sequenced within a study of T cell responses to AZD1222 COVID-19 vaccine. Background on the study: Combined were second doses at about 4 or about 12 weeks.

Germline V gene data show CDR1 as SGHTA and CDR2 as FQGNSA. The CDR3 covers 14 residues. V was trimmed by 1 base and J by 1 base, leaving 7 bases between them. Remarks on this clone: Its cognate antigen is unknown.

Profiling relied on immunoSEQ multiplex PCR, and the TCRdb table lists in-frame clones only, not all of them. Of about 170,000 clones listed, roughly 92% were seen once; the top ten hold over 1.5%. Points from the study as a whole: Per reports, nearly half of all spike-specific TCRs target regions that are unmutated in variants.

This clonotype was obtained from an adult in good health. The J gene is TRBJ1-1, the V gene TRBV7-2; perhaps TRBD1 as D (5 bases). Specimen: peripheral blood, collected on day 0 of AZD1222 vaccination. Here the CDR3 reads CASSLGGENTEAFF. The DNA for the CDR3 is TGTGCCAGCAGCTTAGGGGGGGAGAACACTGAAGCTTTCTTT.